These 9 T cell receptor beta chains share one sample of origin, sequenced in a study of T cell responses to AZD1222 COVID-19 vaccine. Profiled with immunoSEQ multiplex PCR; TCRdb holds only in-frame clones, not every one. Of 150,000 to 200,000 clones in the sample, approximately 94% were seen once. Specimen: peripheral blood, collected 28 days after the second AZD1222 dose. The receptor source for this set is an adult who received the AZD1222 COVID-19 vaccine.

This clone was recorded once. The J gene is TRBJ1-2, the V gene TRBV12-3 or TRBV12-4; perhaps TRBD1 as D (5 bases). The CDR3 covers 13 residues. Trimming took off 5 bases at V and 2 bases at J, with 9 bases between the two ends. The CDR3 nucleotides are TGTGCCAGCAGTAGCCGGGACAACTATGGCTACACCTTC. Translation: CASSSRDNYGYTF.

This clone was seen a single time. J is TRBJ2-7 and V is TRBV4-2; 14 positions agree with TRBD2. The CDR3 has 16 amino acids. V was pared by 1 base and J by 4 bases, with 3 bases of the junction left unmatched. Germline V gene sequence: CDR1 LGHNA, CDR2 YNFKEQ. The CDR3 spells CASSQGRLAGGYEQYF. CDR3 bases: TGTGCCAGCAGCCAAGGGAGACTAGCGGGAGGGTACGAGCAGTACTTC.

The rearrangement joins TRBV7-8 to TRBJ2-2, with unresolved D. The germline V gene has CDR1 SGHVS and CDR2 FQNEAQ. The V and J ends lost 7 bases and 2 bases respectively, with 11 bases between them. This CDR3 has 14 amino acids. In DNA form, the CDR3 reads TGTGCCAGCACTCAAATACTAAACACCGGGGAGCTGTTTTTT. Translating gives CASTQILNTGELFF.

J is TRBJ1-2 and V is TRBV24-1; D not resolved. The CDR3 contains 14 residues. Per germline, CDR1 KGHDR and CDR2 SFDVKD. V was clipped by 2 bases and J by 4 bases, with 10 bases between them. The CDR3 DNA reads as TGTGCCACCAGTGATTCCTACAGATCCTATGGCTACACCTTC. It codes for CATSDSYRSYGYTF.

This clone has just one count. The chain links TRBV29-1 to TRBJ1-4, with no clear D. The CDR3 consists of 13 residues. Per germline, CDR1 SQVTM and CDR2 ANQGSEA. Trimming cost V 7 bases and J 7 bases, with 16 bases left between them. The CDR3 coding sequence is TGCAGCGGGGCGATAGCTATGGGTGAAAAACTGTTTTTT. It encodes CSGAIAMGEKLFF.

This chain uses TRBV29-1 with TRBJ1-1, with unresolved D. The CDR3 totals 13 residues. Germline CDR1 and CDR2: SQVTM and ANQGSEA. V was cut by 5 bases and J by 0 bases, with 10 bases left in between. This CDR3 reads CSVHLSLNTEAFF. The CDR3 DNA reads TGCAGCGTTCACCTCTCTTTGAACACTGAAGCTTTCTTT.

The chain couples TRBV5-8 to TRBJ1-2; 9 bases line up with TRBD1. With V trimmed by 4 bases and J by 3 bases, 7 bases remained unmatched. CDR3 length: 15 residues. The V gene's germline CDR1 is SGHTS and CDR2 YDEGEE. CDR3 in DNA: TGTGCCAGCAGCGCCGGGACAGGGTATCACTATGGCTACACCTTC. This sequence encodes CASSAGTGYHYGYTF.

The chain links TRBV30 to TRBJ1-1; possibly TRBD1 for D (6 bases). V was pared by 5 bases and J by 5 bases, with 15 bases between. The germline V gene encodes CDR1 GTSNPN and CDR2 SVGIG (reference sequence). CDR3 length: 13 amino acids. The chain's CDR3 is CAWSSIQGTEAFF. CDR3 in DNA: TGTGCCTGGTCCTCCATCCAGGGGACTGAAGCTTTCTTT.

This clone was observed once. The chain joins TRBV28 to TRBJ1-2; D may be TRBD1 (6 bases). Deletions cut 1 base from V and 6 bases from J, with 12 bases between. This CDR3 has 14 residues. Germline V CDR1 and CDR2: MDHEN, SYDVKM. The DNA of the CDR3 is TGTGCCAGCAGTTTATCCAACAGGGCAGATGGCTACACCTTC. Its translation: CASSLSNRADGYTF.